This T cell receptor (beta chain) was observed in a study of cytomegalovirus exposure and HLA in healthy donors. Using immunoSEQ multiplex PCR, the repertoire was profiled, and TCRdb retains in-frame clones only, with some absent. The sample lists about 140,000 clones; approximately 84% were seen once. Comments on this clone: The antigen is unknown.

Overall study findings and caveats: According to the study, roughly 160 TCR beta chains were cytomegalovirus-associated.

Germline-derived CDR1 and CDR2 are MDHEN and SYDVKM. The CDR3 runs 12 residues. The V end was cut by 5 bases, the J end by 5 bases, with 9 bases between. The chain has TRBV28 and TRBJ1-1; perhaps TRBD1 as D (5 bases). The sequence was collected from a woman aged 30 to 39 in good health and CMV-seronegative. The sequenced sample was PBMCs. CDR3 bases: TGTGCCAGCAGTCCCAGGGCGACTGAAGCTTTCTTT. Translation gives CASSPRATEAFF.